These 5 T cell receptor beta chains were all obtained from the same sample, sequenced in a study of vaccination and CD4 T cells after COVID-19. Sequenced with the Oncomine TCR Beta short-read assay was DNA taken from cultured CD4+ T cells. TCRdb independently ran MiXCR on the PCR reads; one entry per CDR3 protein. The table lists roughly 14,000 distinct CDR3 sequences, 48% of them singletons. Sample treatment: roughly 11-day PBMC culture with coronavirus spike peptide pools or control peptides (ViraFEST assay). The antigens these receptors bind are not known. Input material: CD4+ T cells from blood, cultured in vitro. Receptors were obtained from a human donor who had recovered from COVID-19.

A few counts support this clonotype. The chain's CDR3 is CASRDRVWENYGYTF. For the CDR3, the DNA is TGCGCCAGCAGGGACAGGGTGTGGGAGAACTATGGCTACACCTTC. The V and J genes are TRBV5-1 and TRBJ1-2; 8 positions agree with TRBD1. V was pared by 5 bases and J by 2 bases, with 8 bases of the junction left unmatched. The length of the CDR3 is 15 residues. The V gene's germline CDR1 is SGHRS and CDR2 YFSETQ.

The chain combines TRBV20-1 with TRBJ1-2; 7 nucleotides align to TRBD1. The CDR3 is 12 amino acids. CDR1 and CDR2 (germline): DFQATT, SNEGSKA (reference sequence). The V and J ends lost 4 bases and 4 bases, in that order; junction bases with no gene match: 3. CDR3 residues: CSAIRDSYGYTF. In nucleotides, the CDR3 is TGCAGTGCTATCCGGGACAGCTATGGCTACACCTTC.

The sample holds one count of this clonotype. This chain uses TRBV20-1 with TRBJ2-2, with D maybe TRBD2 (5 bases). The CDR3 has 13 residues. V lost 3 bases and J lost 5, with 10 bases in between. Germline assignment: CDR1 DFQATT and CDR2 SNEGSKA (reference sequence). CDR3 nucleotides: TGCAGTGCTAGTTTGACGGGGACCGGGGAGCTGTTTTTT. This sequence encodes CSASLTGTGELFF.

The chain carries TRBV7-2 and TRBJ2-7, with 9 positions matching TRBD1. The junction had 4 bases not matched to a gene; V was cut back by 4 bases and J by 3 bases. The CDR3 length is 14 residues. Per the germline V gene, CDR1 is SGHTA and CDR2 is FQGNSA. CDR3 nucleotide sequence: TGTGCCAGCAGCTACCGACAGGGGGTCTACGAGCAGTACTTC. Residues: CASSYRQGVYEQYF.

A few counts support this clonotype. V is TRBV7-6 and J is TRBJ2-5, with D tentatively TRBD2 (6 bases). The CDR3 is made up of 14 amino acids. CDR1 is SGHVS and CDR2 is FNYEAQ in the germline V gene. The ends were cut back, 2 bases at V and 10 bases at J, with 17 bases in the middle. The CDR3 nucleotides read TGTGCCAGCAGCTTATCGGGGGAAAGCTCCAGCCAGTACTTC. Its translation: CASSLSGESSSQYF. Filled out from reference TRBV7-6 and TRBJ2-5, the complete variable domain reads GAGVSQSPRYKVTKRGQDVALRCDPISGHVSLYWYRQALGQGPEFLTYFNYEAQQDKSGLPNDRFSAERPEGSISTLTIQRTEQRDSAMYRCASSLSGESSSQYFGPGTRLLVL.